A single sample gave rise to the 25 T cell receptor beta chains below, sequenced in a study of T cells in women clearing cervical HPV infection. Generated by immunoSEQ multiplex PCR, the TCRdb table keeps only in-frame clones and is missing some. The sample totals about 32,000 clones. The sequencing input was blood buffy coat. All receptors derive from a woman aged 18-70 years with a cervical HPV16 infection that either progressed to CIN3+ or cleared (not recorded which).

For this clone: From the germline J gene comes the end of the CDR3, since the read stops 3 residues before it. The chain carries TRBV5-1 and TRBJ2-7; D uncertain. Germline CDR1 and CDR2: SGHRS and YFSETQ. V was clipped by 2 bases and J by 0 bases, with 6 bases between them. The CDR3 has 13 amino acids. This CDR3 is CASSLTASYEQYF. The CDR3 DNA, read in part, is TGCGCCAGCAGCTTAACAGCCTCCTACGAG.

Note on this clone: The read is 3 residues too short to cover the CDR3 end, so that end is filled in from the germline J gene. The rearrangement uses TRBV5-5 and TRBJ2-7, with D perhaps matching TRBD1 (5 bases). CDR3 length: 14 residues. Trimming left V 4 bases short and J 5 bases short, with 16 bases between. Germline V lookup: CDR1 SGHKS, CDR2 YYEKEE (reference sequence). The part of the CDR3 DNA that was read is TGTGCCAGCAGCCTGGGGTTTGCCAGGGACGAG. Translation: CASSLGFARDE. The entire CDR3 reads CASSLGFARDEQYF.

About this clone: From the germline J gene comes the end of the CDR3, since the read stops 3 residues before it. V gene TRBV5-1 combines with J gene TRBJ2-4; D is possibly TRBD1 (7 bases). Germline values: CDR1 SGHRS, CDR2 YFSETQ. This CDR3 region has 16 residues. The ends were cut back, 4 bases at V and 0 bases at J, with 14 bases in the middle. The CDR3 is CASSPQGGLAKNIQYF. The CDR3 bases that were read are TGCGCCAGCAGCCCCCAGGGGGGCCTAGCCAAAAACATT.

Details on this clone: The read ends 3 residues early relative to the CDR3; the germline J gene fills the gap. The chain has TRBV5-1 and TRBJ1-1; D possibly corresponds to TRBD1 (6 bases). V lost 3 bases to trimming and J lost 4 bases, with 13 bases between them. This CDR3 is 14 amino acids long. Per the germline V gene, CDR1 is SGHRS and CDR2 is YFSETQ. CDR3 DNA, as far as it was read: TGCGCCAGCAGCTCCGGACAGTGGGGCACTGAA. As protein: CASSSGQWGTE. The complete CDR3 reads CASSSGQWGTEAFF.

Regarding this clone: The read ends 3 residues before the CDR3 terminus; that terminus is restored from the germline J gene. The chain links TRBV7-2 to TRBJ2-4; D may be TRBD1 (6 bases). CDR3 length: 14 amino acids. CDR1 and CDR2 from the germline V gene are SGHTA and FQGNSA. CDR3 sequence: CASSLEGVSYGQYF. CDR3 DNA (partial): TGTGCCAGCAGCCTCGAGGGGGTGAGCTATGGT. Full variable domain (outside the CDR3, taken from reference TRBV7-2 and TRBJ2-4): GAGVSQSPSNKVTEKGKDVELRCDPISGHTALYWYRQSLGQGLEFLIYFQGNSAPDKSGLPSDRFSAERTGGSVSTLTIQRTQQEDSAVYLCASSLEGVSYGQYFGAGTRLSVL.

As regards this clone: The CDR3 extends 3 residues past the end of the read, so its final part is completed from the germline J gene. This chain links TRBV5-1 with TRBJ2-2, with 12 bases lining up with TRBD1. CDR3 length equals 17 residues. CDR1 is SGHRS and CDR2 is YFSETQ in the germline V gene. Partial CDR3 DNA: TGCGCCAGCAGCTTGTCCGGGACAGGGGGCTCACACCCACCG. It specifies CASSLSGTGGSHPP. The entire CDR3 protein reads CASSLSGTGGSHPPLFF.

In the case of this clone: The CDR3 end falls 3 residues outside the read, so it is completed with the germline J gene. J is TRBJ2-2 and V is TRBV18; possibly TRBD1 or TRBD2 for D (5 bases each). The CDR3 is 15 amino acids. Germline values: CDR1 KGHSH, CDR2 LQKENI. The sequenced part of the CDR3 DNA is TGTGCCAGCTCCTTTGGGGCCGAAGAGGGCGAAAAG. Protein sequence: CASSFGAEEGEK. The full CDR3 protein is CASSFGAEEGEKLFF.

Comment on this clone: Sequencing ends 3 residues short of the CDR3 end; the germline J gene provides the rest. The gene calls are TRBV18 and TRBJ2-7; D gene uncertain. Trimming removed 3 bases from V and 6 bases from J, with 15 bases in between. In germline, CDR1 is KGHSH, CDR2 LQKENI. The CDR3 has 14 residues. CDR3 DNA, as far as it was read: TGTGCCAGCTCACCTTTGTTGGGTAAGGGCGAG. Translated: CASSPLLGKGE. The whole CDR3 reads CASSPLLGKGEQYF.

About this clone: The read ends 3 residues shy of where the CDR3 ends; the end is completed using the germline J gene. The V and J genes are TRBV6-2 or TRBV6-3 and TRBJ1-2; TRBD1 is a possible D gene (5 bases). The CDR3 has 16 residues. Per the germline V gene, CDR1 is MNHEY and CDR2 is SVGEGT. The CDR3 spells CASSPTSGGFLGDYTF. CDR3 bases read: TGTGCCAGCAGTCCGACTAGCGGGGGATTCCTCGGGGAC.

With regard to this clone: The read ends 3 residues before the CDR3 terminus; that terminus is restored from the germline J gene. The chain has TRBV5-1 and TRBJ2-7, with a weak D call TRBD1 (5 bases). This CDR3 has 14 residues. Trimming cost V 1 base and J 4 bases, with 12 bases left between them. CDR1 and CDR2 from the germline V gene are SGHRS and YFSETQ. The sequenced part of the CDR3 DNA is TGCGCCAGCAGCTTGAAGGGGCCCCAATACGAG. Its protein product is CASSLKGPQYE. The full CDR3 is CASSLKGPQYEQYF.

A remark on this clone: The DNA ends 3 residues before the CDR3 does, and the rest of the CDR3 is filled in from the germline J gene. V is TRBV6-2 or TRBV6-3 and J is TRBJ2-1; D gene unclear. V lost 0 bases and J 8 bases, leaving 17 bases between the germline ends. Germline CDR1 and CDR2: MNHEY and SVGEGT. This CDR3 has 16 residues. The CDR3 is CASSYSLVSLVDEQFF. The CDR3 bases that were read are TGTGCCAGCAGTTACTCGCTAGTATCCCTTGTGGATGAG.

In the case of this clone: One end of the junction varies from germline; a read error may be responsible. The read comes to an end 3 residues before the CDR3 does, leaving the germline J gene to fill in the end. This chain joins TRBV7-6 and TRBJ1-1, with D possibly matching TRBD1 (5 bases). Germline CDR1 reads SGHVS; CDR2 reads FNYEAQ. This CDR3 has 13 amino acids. The CDR3 DNA, read in part, is TGTGCCAGCAGCCTACAGGAGAACACTAAA. Translation gives CASSLQENTK. Given in full, the CDR3 is CASSLQENTKAFF.

Notes on this clone: The sequence runs out 3 residues before the end of the CDR3; the remainder is reconstructed from the germline J gene. J is TRBJ2-7 and V is TRBV25-1, with 8 bases that match TRBD2. CDR1 and CDR2 from the germline V gene are MGHDK and SYGVNS. With 0 bases clipped from V and 3 bases from J, the junction kept 10 bases outside the gene matches. CDR3 size: 17 residues. CDR3 amino acids: CASSEYSGTTALYEQYF. The sequenced CDR3 bases are TGTGCCAGCAGTGAATATAGCGGGACAACCGCCCTCTACGAG.

Details on this clone: The read comes to an end 3 residues before the CDR3 does, leaving the germline J gene to fill in the end. This chain joins TRBV20-1 and TRBJ2-2; D is perhaps TRBD1 (6 bases). There are 13 residues in the CDR3. Per germline, CDR1 DFQATT and CDR2 SNEGSKA (reference sequence). CDR3 protein: CSATPGDGSPLFF. The CDR3 bases that were read are TGCAGTGCTACCCCAGGGGACGGCTCACCG.

The sequenced CDR3 bases are TGCGCCAGCAGCTTCCCCAGCTCTGGGGCCAACGTG. It encodes CASSFPSSGANV. The full CDR3 reads CASSFPSSGANVLFF. V gene TRBV5-1 combines with J gene TRBJ2-2; D possibly corresponds to TRBD1 (5 bases). The read stops 3 residues short of the end of the CDR3; the missing end is completed from the germline J gene. CDR1 and CDR2 (germline): SGHRS, YFSETQ. The CDR3 loop spans 15 amino acids.

To note about this clone: Coverage ceases 3 residues before the CDR3 finishes, and the germline J gene fills in the end. The gene calls are TRBV2 and TRBJ1-4, with D unclear. The CDR3 loop spans 15 amino acids. Germline lookup yields CDR1 SNHLY and CDR2 FYNNEI. Deletions cut 1 base from V and 1 base from J, with 7 bases between. CDR3 DNA (partial): TGTGCCAGCAGTGAAGTCCTCGGAACTAATGAAAAA. The encoded protein is CASSEVLGTNEK. From start to end, the CDR3 is CASSEVLGTNEKLFF.

Note on this clone: The read is 3 residues too short to cover the CDR3 end, so that end is filled in from the germline J gene. The chain carries TRBV18 and TRBJ2-2; tentatively, D is TRBD2 (5 bases). This CDR3 contains 15 residues. Germline V lookup: CDR1 KGHSH, CDR2 LQKENI. The CDR3 loop is CASSPLEQTNSPLFF. The sequenced part of the CDR3 DNA is TGTGCCAGCTCACCACTTGAGCAGACTAATTCACCG.

As to this clone: The read terminates 3 residues ahead of where the CDR3 ends, so the germline J gene completes it. This sequence joins TRBV13 and TRBJ2-7; 7 bases agree with TRBD2. Germline V CDR1 and CDR2: PRHDT, FYEKMQ (reference sequence). This CDR3 has 14 amino acids. Trimming took 4 bases from V and 3 from J; bases not matched to a gene: 6. CDR3 amino acids: CASSSDRDYYEQYF. Incomplete CDR3 DNA: TGTGCCAGCAGCTCGGACCGGGACTACTACGAG.

About this clone: The CDR3 is cut off 3 residues early in the read; its end comes from the germline J gene. The chain couples TRBV11-2 to TRBJ1-4; 10 nucleotides line up with TRBD1. CDR1 is SGHAT, CDR2 FQNNGV, per germline. The CDR3 is made up of 14 amino acids. The DNA read from the CDR3 is TGTGCCAGCAGCTCTCGGACAGGGGGTTCACCA. This translates into CASSSRTGGSP. The full CDR3 reads CASSSRTGGSPLFF.

Comment on this clone: Sequencing ends 3 residues short of the CDR3 end; the germline J gene provides the rest. The genes are TRBV7-9 and TRBJ1-2; TRBD1 might be the D (5 bases). The germline V gene has CDR1 SEHNR and CDR2 FQNEAQ (reference sequence). The CDR3 covers 15 residues. The CDR3 DNA, read in part, is TGTGCCAGCAGCTTATTCGGACACTCGTCCTACGAC. Its protein product is CASSLFGHSSYD. The complete CDR3 sequence is CASSLFGHSSYDYTF. The full variable domain, rest sourced from reference TRBV7-9 and TRBJ1-2, is DTGVSQNPRHKITKRGQNVTFRCDPISEHNRLYWYRQTLGQGPEFLTYFQNEAQLEKSRLLSDRFSAERPKGSFSTLEIQRTEQGDSAMYLCASSLFGHSSYDYTFGSGTRLTVV.

Details on this clone: The CDR3 end falls 3 residues outside the read, so it is completed with the germline J gene. The gene calls are TRBV7-8 and TRBJ2-2; 9 positions agree with TRBD1. CDR1 and CDR2 (germline): SGHVS, FQNEAQ. This CDR3 is 14 amino acids long. CDR3 in amino acids: CASSRGQGSSPLFF. CDR3 DNA (partial): TGTGCCAGCAGCCGGGGACAGGGTAGTTCACCG.

The DNA read from the CDR3 is TGTGCCAGCTCACCAAGTGCAGGCCACAATCAGCCC. Its protein product is CASSPSAGHNQP. The entire CDR3 protein is CASSPSAGHNQPQHF. V gene TRBV18 combines with J gene TRBJ1-5; D is unresolved. The read finishes 3 residues shy of the CDR3 end, and the germline J gene is used to complete it. CDR1 and CDR2 (germline): KGHSH, LQKENI. Trimming shortened V by 2 bases and J by 3 bases, and 11 bases separated the two germline ends. This CDR3 comprises 15 residues.

Of note for this clone: Read coverage stops 3 residues before the CDR3 terminus; the germline J gene supplies the remainder. The chain carries TRBV20-1 and TRBJ1-4; possibly TRBD1 for D (6 bases). The V gene lost 6 bases and the J gene lost 7 bases, with 15 bases spanning the gap. Germline loops: CDR1 DFQATT, CDR2 SNEGSKA (reference sequence). CDR3 length equals 13 residues. CDR3 DNA (partial): TGCAGTGCCGTGAACAGGGTCGGTGAAAAA. Amino acid sequence: CSAVNRVGEK. Given in full, the CDR3 is CSAVNRVGEKLFF.

Notes on this clone: The read terminates 3 residues before the CDR3 end, so the remaining end is supplied by the germline J gene. This rearrangement joins TRBV2 to TRBJ2-1; D remains ambiguous. Germline V CDR1 and CDR2: SNHLY, FYNNEI. The CDR3 sequence is 16 residues long. The V end lost 4 bases, the J end lost 8 bases, and 21 bases lay between the germline ends. CDR3 DNA, as far as it was read: TGTGCCAGCAGTGTCCAACCTAGTGCTCTTAACGATGAG. It specifies CASSVQPSALNDE. The whole CDR3 protein is CASSVQPSALNDEQFF.

Notes on this clone: The CDR3 goes on 3 residues after the read ends, and that part is filled in from the germline J gene. The chain has TRBV13 and TRBJ2-2; D assignment may be TRBD1 or TRBD2 (5 bases each). The CDR3 is 14 residues long. In germline, CDR1 is PRHDT, CDR2 FYEKMQ (reference sequence). CDR3 residues: CASNQRGTNEKLFF. The covered CDR3 bases are TGTGCCAGCAACCAGAGGGGTACGAATGAAAAG.